This TCR beta chain appears in the sequencing data of a study of blood T cell repertoires in COVID-19. Study at large: The analysed material was cDNA or gDNA that came from T cells, B-cell-depleted T cells, or PBMCs.

Original processing methods: Amplified reference gene primers provided the basis for estimating nucleated cell counts. Assay used: immunoSEQ multiplex PCR; TCRdb lists only in-frame clones, some missing. V, J and clone size were drawn from that table, and D and trimming were deduced from the DNA. The sample consists of some 93,000 clones, 65% to 90% of them appearing once. Trimming at V came to 9 bases and at J to 0 bases, leaving 7 bases not matched to a gene. The V gene's germline CDR1 is LNHDA and CDR2 SQIVND (reference sequence). The CDR3 is 16 residues long. This clone has just a few counts. The TCR sequence derives from a man between 60 and 75 years old with acute or convalescent COVID-19. The sample taken for sequencing was peripheral blood. The chain links TRBV19 to TRBJ1-4; TRBD1 aligns across 10 bases. The CDR3 is CASRKGTGATNEKLFF. In nucleotides, the CDR3 is TGTGCCAGCAGAAAGGGGACAGGGGCAACTAATGAAAAACTGTTTTTT.